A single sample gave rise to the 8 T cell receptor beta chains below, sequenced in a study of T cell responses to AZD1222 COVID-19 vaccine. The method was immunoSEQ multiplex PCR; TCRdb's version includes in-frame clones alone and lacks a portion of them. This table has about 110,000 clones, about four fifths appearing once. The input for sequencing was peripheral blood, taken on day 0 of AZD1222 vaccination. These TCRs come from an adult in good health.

CDR3 nucleotide sequence: TGTGCCATCAGTGAGGGAGGCAATCAGCCCCAGCATTTT. Translating gives CAISEGGNQPQHF. V gene TRBV10-3 combines with J gene TRBJ1-5; D gene unclear. The ends were cut back, 2 bases at V and 2 bases at J, with 4 bases in the middle. This CDR3 spans 13 amino acids. Germline V lookup: CDR1 ENHRY, CDR2 SYGVKD.

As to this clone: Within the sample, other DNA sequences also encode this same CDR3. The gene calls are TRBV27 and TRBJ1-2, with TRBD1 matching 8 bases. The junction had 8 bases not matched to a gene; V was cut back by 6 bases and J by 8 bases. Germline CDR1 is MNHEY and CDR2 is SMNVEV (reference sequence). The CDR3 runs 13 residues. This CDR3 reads CASSLQGADGYTF. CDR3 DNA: TGTGCCAGCAGCCTCCAGGGGGCTGACGGCTACACCTTC.

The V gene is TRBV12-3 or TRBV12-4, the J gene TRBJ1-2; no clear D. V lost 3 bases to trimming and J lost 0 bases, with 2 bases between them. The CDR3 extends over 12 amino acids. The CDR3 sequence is CASSLANYGYTF. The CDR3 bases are TGTGCCAGCAGTTTGGCTAACTATGGCTACACCTTC.

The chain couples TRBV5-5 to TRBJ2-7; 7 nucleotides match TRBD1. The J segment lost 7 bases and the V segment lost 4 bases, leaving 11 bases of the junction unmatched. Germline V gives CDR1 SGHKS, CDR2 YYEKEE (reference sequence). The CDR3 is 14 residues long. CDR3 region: CASSARTGLGEQYF. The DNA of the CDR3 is TGTGCCAGCAGCGCCCGGACAGGTTTGGGGGAGCAGTACTTC.

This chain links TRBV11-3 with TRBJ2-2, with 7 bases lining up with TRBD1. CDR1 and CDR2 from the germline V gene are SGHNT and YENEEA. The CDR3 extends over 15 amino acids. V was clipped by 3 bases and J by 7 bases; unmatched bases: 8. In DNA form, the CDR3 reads TGTGCCAGCAGCTTGCAGGGGGAAGGTAGCGGGGAGCTGTTTTTT. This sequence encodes CASSLQGEGSGELFF.

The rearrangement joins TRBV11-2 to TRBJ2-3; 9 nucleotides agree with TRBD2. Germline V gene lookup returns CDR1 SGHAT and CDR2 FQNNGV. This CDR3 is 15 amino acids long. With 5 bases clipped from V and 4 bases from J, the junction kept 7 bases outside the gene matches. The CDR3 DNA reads TGTGCCAGCAGCCATAGCGGGAGCGGTTCAGATACGCAGTATTTT. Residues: CASSHSGSGSDTQYF.

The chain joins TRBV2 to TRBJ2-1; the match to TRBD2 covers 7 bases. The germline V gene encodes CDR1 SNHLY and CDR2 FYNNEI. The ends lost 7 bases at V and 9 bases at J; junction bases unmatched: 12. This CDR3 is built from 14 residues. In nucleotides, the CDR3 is TGTGCCAGCAAAAAGGGCGTGGGAGGGCCTGAGCAGTTCTTC. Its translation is CASKKGVGGPEQFF.

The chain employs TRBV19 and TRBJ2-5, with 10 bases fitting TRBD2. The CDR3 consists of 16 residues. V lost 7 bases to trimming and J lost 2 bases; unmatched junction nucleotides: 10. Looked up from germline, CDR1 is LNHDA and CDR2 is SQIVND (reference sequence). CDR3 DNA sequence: TGTGCCAGTACCCCCGTTAGCGGGGGGACACAAGAGACCCAGTACTTC. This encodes CASTPVSGGTQETQYF.